Below, one TCR beta chain is given with its context. These data are taken from a study of blood T cell repertoires in COVID-19. Turning to the study itself: Donors in the United States, Italy and Spain gave samples during acute or convalescent COVID-19. Sample material is recorded as cDNA or gDNA derived from T cells, B-cell-depleted T cells, or PBMCs.

The authors' processing: Estimates of nucleated cell counts were drawn from the amplification of reference gene primers. The method was immunoSEQ multiplex PCR; TCRdb's version includes in-frame clones alone and lacks a portion of them. V, J and clone size are taken as reported in that table, and D and trimming were inferred from the DNA itself. The sample shows 120,000 or so clones, 75% to 90% of them seen only once. Trimming pared 1 base from V and 4 bases from J, leaving 14 bases between. Germline CDR1 is MGHRA and CDR2 is YSYEKL. The CDR3 loop spans 16 amino acids. The sample taken for sequencing was peripheral blood. V and J are TRBV4-1 and TRBJ1-5; maybe TRBD1 (5 bases). The TCR sequence derives from a man aged 70-80 years with active or convalescent COVID-19. The CDR3 nucleotides are TGCGCCAGCAGCCAAGCCATCCAGGGCGGTAATCAGCCCCAGCATTTT. Amino acids: CASSQAIQGGNQPQHF.